This T cell receptor beta chain was recovered during a study of long-term antiretroviral therapy in people with HIV. The ends lost 3 bases at V and 4 bases at J; junction bases unmatched: 9. CDR3 size: 16 residues. Germline V lookup: CDR1 SGHRS, CDR2 YFSETQ. Findings of the study overall: There were no data on ART adherence, viral resistance or therapy changes, a gap that limits inferences about post-ART repertoire changes. ART preceded a rise in diversity that nonetheless stayed lower than in transplant donor controls.

The libraries were made with immunoSEQ v3.0 at survey level. For each individual sample, sequencing targeted about 35,000-50,000 T-cell genomes. Libraries were prepared by immunoSEQ multiplex PCR; TCRdb keeps only in-frame clonotypes and omits some of them. The sample includes around 28,000 clones, roughly 85% of them seen just once. Points on this clone: Its target is not known.

This TCR was sampled from a man between 40 and 49 years old with HIV. The chain couples TRBV5-1 to TRBJ1-1; 10 nucleotides align to TRBD1. This specimen was unsorted PBMCs, taken 2.3 years after starting antiretroviral therapy. CDR3 sequence: CASSWTGDRGSTEAFF. As DNA, the CDR3 is TGCGCCAGCAGCTGGACGGGGGACAGGGGAAGCACTGAAGCTTTCTTT. Full variable domain (remainder filled in from reference TRBV5-1 and TRBJ1-1): KAGVTQTPRYLIKTRGQQVTLSCSPISGHRSVSWYQQTPGQGLQFLFEYFSETQRNKGNFPGRFSGRQFSNSRSEMNVSTLELGDSALYLCASSWTGDRGSTEAFFGQGTRLTVV.